This T cell receptor beta chain was profiled in a study of PD-1 blockade in classical Hodgkin lymphoma. Study context: Patients got intravenous nivolumab 3 mg/kg every 2 weeks.

Time point given: cycle 4 day 1 (C4D1), after more than five weeks of nivolumab. After autologous stem cell transplantation all patients relapsed, and prior brentuximab vedotin exposure differed between cohorts. It was by magnetic negative selection that CD4+ T cells were purified from thawed PBMCs. On this clone itself: Its antigen is not identified.

General study results and limits: Researchers reported that CD4+ TCR diversity, though not CD8+, rose significantly by C4D1. The causes of the repertoire differences, possibly disease activity or prior therapy, remain undefined. Newly diagnosed and completely responding patients shared comparable baseline diversity.

Germline V CDR1 and CDR2: KGHSH, LQKENI. Trimming shortened V by 3 bases and J by 3 bases, and 12 bases separated the two germline ends. The CDR3 runs 15 residues. Produced via immunoSEQ multiplex PCR; TCRdb's table is partial and in-frame only. The data hold some 17,000 clones, with 70% observed a single time. The origin of this receptor is a human donor with classical Hodgkin lymphoma. The material sequenced was CD4+ T cells from blood, taken before the fourth cycle of nivolumab. The chain uses TRBV18 and TRBJ2-1, with D possibly matching TRBD2 (5 bases). CDR3 residues: CASSPSITSYNEQFF. The CDR3 DNA reads as TGTGCCAGCTCACCTTCGATCACTAGCTACAATGAGCAGTTCTTC.